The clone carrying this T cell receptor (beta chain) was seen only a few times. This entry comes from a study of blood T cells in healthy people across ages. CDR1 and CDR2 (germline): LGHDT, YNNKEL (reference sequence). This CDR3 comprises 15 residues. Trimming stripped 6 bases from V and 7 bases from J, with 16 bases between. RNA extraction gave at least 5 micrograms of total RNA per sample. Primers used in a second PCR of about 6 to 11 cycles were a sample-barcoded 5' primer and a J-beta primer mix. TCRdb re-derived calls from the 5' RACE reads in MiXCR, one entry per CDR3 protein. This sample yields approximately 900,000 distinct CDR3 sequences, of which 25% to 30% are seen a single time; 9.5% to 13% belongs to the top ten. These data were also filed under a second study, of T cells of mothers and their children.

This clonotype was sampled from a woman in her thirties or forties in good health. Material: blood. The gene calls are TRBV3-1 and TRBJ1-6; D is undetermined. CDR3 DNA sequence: TGTGCCAGCAGTGCCGTGGAGGGCGGGAATTCACCCCTCCACTTT. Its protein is CASSAVEGGNSPLHF.